This entry describes one TCR beta chain. The data were obtained in a study of shared clonotypes between healthy human individuals. Participating donors were healthy, HIV-negative adults free of recent acute infections or vaccinations. Each subset's genomic DNA was shared equally among a number of immunoSEQ plates. Profiled with immunoSEQ multiplex PCR; TCRdb holds only in-frame clones, not every one. The table lists over a million clones, approximately 97% of them singletons. The CDR3 totals 15 residues. V dropped 5 bases and J dropped 6; count of bases not matched to a gene: 7. Per germline, CDR1 MNHEY and CDR2 SMNVEV (reference sequence).

The chain employs TRBV27 and TRBJ2-1; 10 nucleotides match TRBD2. The specimen was naive CD4+ T cells sorted from blood. Specified subset: CD45RA+ positively selected. The source is a man aged 30 to 39 in good health. The CDR3 sequence: CASSPSGRAVNEQFF. CDR3 coding DNA: TGTGCCAGCAGTCCAAGCGGGAGGGCAGTCAATGAGCAGTTCTTC.